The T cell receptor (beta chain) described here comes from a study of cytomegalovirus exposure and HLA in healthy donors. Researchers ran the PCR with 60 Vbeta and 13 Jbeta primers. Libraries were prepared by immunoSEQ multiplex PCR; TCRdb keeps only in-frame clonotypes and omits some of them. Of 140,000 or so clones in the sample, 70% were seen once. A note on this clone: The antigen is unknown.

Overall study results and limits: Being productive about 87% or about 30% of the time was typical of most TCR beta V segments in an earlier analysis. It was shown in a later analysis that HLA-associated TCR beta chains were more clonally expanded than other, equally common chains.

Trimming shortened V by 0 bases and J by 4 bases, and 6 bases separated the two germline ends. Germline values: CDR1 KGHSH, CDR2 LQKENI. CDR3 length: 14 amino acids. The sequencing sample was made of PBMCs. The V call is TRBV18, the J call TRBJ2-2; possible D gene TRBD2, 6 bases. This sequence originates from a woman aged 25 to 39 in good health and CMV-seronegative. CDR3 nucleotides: TGTGCCAGCTCACCACCGCGGGGCACCGGGGAGCTGTTTTTT. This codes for CASSPPRGTGELFF.